The clone carrying this T cell receptor beta chain was observed at least ten times. Antigen unknown. This sample stems from a study of CD8 T cells in ankylosing spondylitis. Study-level points and caveats: In reactive arthritis synovial fluid and blood, some motif variants had been reported before. Within matched ankylosing spondylitis synovial fluid, disease-linked clones were reportedly significantly enriched.

Looked up from germline, CDR1 is MNHEY and CDR2 is SVGEGT. The V end was cut by 2 bases, the J end by 4 bases, with 12 bases between. The CDR3 covers 15 residues. Libraries of TCR beta came from quantitative 5'-RACE with molecular barcodes. TCRdb re-derived calls from the 5' RACE reads in MiXCR, one entry per CDR3 protein. The profile covers 150,000 to 200,000 distinct CDR3 sequences, with around a sixth appearing a single time and 4.3% taken by the ten largest. This rearrangement joins TRBV6-2 or TRBV6-3 to TRBJ1-5; the D is unclear. This sequence originates from a male donor under 30 with ankylosing spondylitis or in good health (not recorded which). The specimen was blood, either unsorted or a sorted T cell fraction (not recorded which). The CDR3 coding sequence is TGTGCCAGCAGTTACGCGGGCAGACCAAATCAGCCCCAGCATTTT. It translates to CASSYAGRPNQPQHF.